The source of this TCR beta chain is a study of control samples from healthy donors and cancer patients. The table lists this clone with a count of one. The germline CDR1 and CDR2 sequences are SEHNR and FQNEAQ (reference sequence). V lost 2 bases, J lost 2 bases, and 16 bases lay in between. The CDR3 loop spans 17 amino acids. The table came from immunoSEQ multiplex PCR; TCRdb's copy has only in-frame clones and leaves some out. This sample has fewer than 200,000 clones, with around 89% found just once. The TCR originated in a woman aged 45-65 years in good health. Sequencing was performed on blood. The chain carries TRBV7-9 and TRBJ2-1, with D perhaps TRBD2 (6 bases). CDR3 region: CASSLRASGSPYNEQFF. The CDR3, as DNA: TGTGCCAGCAGCTTAAGGGCCTCCGGGAGCCCCTACAATGAGCAGTTCTTC.